These 28 T cell receptor beta chains were all obtained from the same sample, sequenced in a study of T cell responses to AZD1222 COVID-19 vaccine. Profiled with immunoSEQ multiplex PCR; TCRdb holds only in-frame clones, not every one. The profile shows some 130,000 clones, less than 95% of them singletons. The specimen comprised peripheral blood, sampled on day 0 of AZD1222 vaccination. The receptors stem from an adult in good health.

This chain joins TRBV12-3 or TRBV12-4 and TRBJ1-1; 7 bases map to TRBD1. The CDR3 loop spans 12 amino acids. After removal of 5 bases from V and 11 bases from J, the junction contained 8 bases not matched to a gene. The DNA for the CDR3 is TGTGCCAGCAGTCTAGGGGGCGCAATGGCTTTCTTT. It yields the protein CASSLGGAMAFF.

V is TRBV27 and J is TRBJ2-5; 9 bases fit TRBD1. CDR1 MNHEY and CDR2 SMNVEV come from the germline V gene (reference sequence). The length of the CDR3 is 14 residues. J lost 7 bases, V lost 6 bases, and 9 bases had no gene match. DNA for the CDR3: TGTGCCAGCAGCCGAGGCACAGGGGGCCCGACCCAGTACTTC. This sequence encodes CASSRGTGGPTQYF.

The chain recombines TRBV5-4 with TRBJ2-5; D gene unclear. V shed 2 bases and J shed 4 bases, with 9 bases lying between them. CDR1 is SGHNT, CDR2 YYREEE, per germline (reference sequence). The CDR3 extends over 13 amino acids. CDR3 residues: CASSFGPLETQYF. The DNA for the CDR3 is TGTGCCAGCAGCTTCGGCCCGCTAGAGACCCAGTACTTC.

This clone was seen a single time. V gene TRBV12-3 or TRBV12-4 combines with J gene TRBJ1-2; D gene ambiguous. There are 13 residues in the CDR3. V lost 3 bases to trimming and J lost 1 base, with 6 bases between them. CDR3 nucleotides: TGTGCCAGCAGTTTGGAGTTTAACTATGGCTACACCTTC. This sequence encodes CASSLEFNYGYTF.

The V call is TRBV11-2, the J call TRBJ1-1; TRBD1 matches at 8 bases. The CDR3 length is 13 residues. Germline CDR1 SGHAT, CDR2 FQNNGV. The V gene end was trimmed by 6 bases and the J gene end by 7 bases; junction bases not matched to a gene: 7. Here the CDR3 DNA reads TGTGCCAGCAGTTCGGACAGGGCTAATGAAGCTTTCTTT. Protein product: CASSSDRANEAFF.

This chain connects TRBV9 to TRBJ2-3, with a weak D call TRBD2 (5 bases). This CDR3 has 15 residues. Trimming left V 3 bases short and J 4 bases short, with 15 bases between. Per germline, CDR1 SGDLS and CDR2 YYNGEE. The CDR3, as DNA: TGTGCCAGCAGCGGTGGCCGGGGTTTCGCAGATACGCAGTATTTT. It is translated as CASSGGRGFADTQYF.

This chain uses TRBV10-3 with TRBJ2-5, with D tentatively TRBD1 (6 bases). The CDR3 has 13 amino acids. Per the germline V gene, CDR1 is ENHRY and CDR2 is SYGVKD. The V end lost 8 bases, the J end lost 4 bases, and 14 bases lay between the germline ends. CDR3 in amino acids: CAIDQGPGETQYF. The CDR3 DNA reads TGTGCCATCGATCAGGGGCCGGGAGAGACCCAGTACTTC.

The gene calls are TRBV18 and TRBJ1-6, with TRBD1 matching 12 bases. J lost 8 bases, V lost 3 bases, and 2 bases had no gene match. The germline CDR1 and CDR2 sequences are KGHSH and LQKENI. The CDR3 contains 15 residues. In DNA form, the CDR3 reads TGTGCCAGCTCACCGGGACAGGGGGCGTATTCACCCCTCCACTTT. This translates into CASSPGQGAYSPLHF.

The rearrangement uses TRBV11-2 and TRBJ1-4, with 9 bases identical to TRBD1. This CDR3 is built from 16 residues. The V and J ends lost 7 bases and 5 bases, in that order; junction bases with no gene match: 11. Germline assignment: CDR1 SGHAT and CDR2 FQNNGV. The CDR3 sequence: CASTPKPTGGNEKLFF. The DNA of the CDR3 is TGTGCCAGCACCCCTAAGCCGACAGGGGGAAATGAAAAACTGTTTTTT.

The CDR3 sequence: CASSITLSRGEKLFF. DNA of the CDR3: TGTGCCAGTAGTATAACCCTATCGAGGGGTGAAAAACTGTTTTTT. The chain has TRBV19 and TRBJ1-4, with a tentative D call TRBD1 (5 bases). V lost 2 bases, J lost 7 bases, and 14 bases lay in between. Germline lookup yields CDR1 LNHDA and CDR2 SQIVND (reference sequence). The CDR3 has 15 amino acids.

This clone was seen just once. The chain is built from TRBV10-1 and TRBJ2-7; D remains unclear. Germline CDR1 is WNHNN and CDR2 is SYGVQD (reference sequence). With 2 bases removed from V and 2 bases from J, the gap between germline ends came to 10 bases. CDR3 length: 14 residues. The chain's CDR3 is CASSETGRTYEQYF. In DNA, the CDR3 is TGCGCCAGCAGTGAGACCGGTCGGACCTACGAGCAGTACTTC.

This sequence joins TRBV6-6 and TRBJ2-7, with 7 bases identical to TRBD1. The CDR3 contains 15 residues. Looked up from germline, CDR1 is MNHNY and CDR2 is SVGAGI (reference sequence). The V segment lost 2 bases and the J segment 1 base; nucleotides outside the gene matches: 5. The CDR3 bases are TGTGCCAGCAGTTACCTGGGACAGAGGTCCTACGAGCAGTACTTC. Residues: CASSYLGQRSYEQYF.

This CDR3 reads CASSYRGQLLHF. For the CDR3, the DNA is TGTGCCAGCAGCTACAGGGGGCAGCTCCTCCACTTT. The chain combines TRBV28 with TRBJ1-6; 9 nucleotides agree with TRBD1. The length of the CDR3 is 12 residues. Trimming cost V 6 bases and J 15 bases; bases outside gene matches: 6. In germline, CDR1 is MDHEN, CDR2 SYDVKM.

The chain has TRBV6-1 and TRBJ1-2; D gene uncertain. Trimming removed 1 base from V and 4 bases from J, with 4 bases in between. The CDR3 has 12 residues. Germline V gene lookup returns CDR1 MNHNS and CDR2 SASEGT. The CDR3 nucleotides read TGTGCCAGCAGTGAAGATCTCTATGGCTACACCTTC. This encodes CASSEDLYGYTF.

The genes are TRBV30 and TRBJ2-5; D gene ambiguous. The CDR3 sequence is 14 residues long. Trimming took off 0 bases at V and 2 bases at J, with 10 bases between the two ends. Per germline, CDR1 GTSNPN and CDR2 SVGIG (reference sequence). Here the CDR3 reads CAWSVLHQQETQYF. The CDR3 region has the DNA TGTGCCTGGAGTGTACTGCACCAACAAGAGACCCAGTACTTC.

This chain connects TRBV19 to TRBJ2-3; D is undetermined. Trimming cost V 7 bases and J 4 bases, with 12 bases left between them. CDR3 length: 13 amino acids. The germline gives CDR1 LNHDA, CDR2 SQIVND (reference sequence). The CDR3 is CASTSGPPDTQYF. CDR3 bases: TGTGCCAGTACCTCCGGCCCCCCAGATACGCAGTATTTT.

The genes are TRBV5-1 and TRBJ1-2, with D uncertain. The germline CDR1 and CDR2 sequences are SGHRS and YFSETQ. Trimming cost V 4 bases and J 3 bases, with 10 bases left between them. CDR3 length equals 13 residues. The chain's CDR3 is CASSRGVDYGYTF. CDR3 sequence (DNA): TGCGCCAGCAGCCGGGGTGTGGACTATGGCTACACCTTC.

The DNA of the CDR3 is TGTGCCAGTAGTATAGGAGGCGGGGCCTACAATGAGCAGTTCTTC. Amino acids: CASSIGGGAYNEQFF. The chain couples TRBV19 to TRBJ2-1; a possible D gene is TRBD2 (6 bases). Germline CDR1 and CDR2: LNHDA and SQIVND (reference sequence). The CDR3 contains 15 residues. Trimming stripped 1 base from V and 2 bases from J, with 9 bases between. Variable domain in full (rest from reference TRBV19 and TRBJ2-1): DGGITQSPKYLFRKEGQNVTLSCEQNLNHDAMYWYRQDPGQGLRLIYYSQIVNDFQKGDIAEGYSVSREKKESFPLTVTSAQKNPTAFYLCASSIGGGAYNEQFFGPGTRLTVL.

V and J are TRBV5-1 and TRBJ1-3, with TRBD1 matching over 9 bases. Germline V gene sequence: CDR1 SGHRS, CDR2 YFSETQ. The CDR3 sequence is 16 residues long. J lost 3 bases, V lost 4 bases, and 8 bases had no gene match. CDR3 sequence: CASSNSGTGIGNTIYF. The CDR3 DNA sequence: TGCGCCAGCAGCAATTCCGGGACAGGGATTGGAAACACCATATATTTT. Drawing the rest from reference TRBV5-1 and TRBJ1-3, the complete variable domain is KAGVTQTPRYLIKTRGQQVTLSCSPISGHRSVSWYQQTPGQGLQFLFEYFSETQRNKGNFPGRFSGRQFSNSRSEMNVSTLELGDSALYLCASSNSGTGIGNTIYFGEGSWLTVV.

In its sample, this clone was seen once. The same CDR3 can be traced to other DNA sequences in this sample. The rearrangement uses TRBV2 and TRBJ1-5; 8 positions match TRBD1. The V and J ends lost 1 base and 6 bases, in that order; junction bases with no gene match: 5. This CDR3 is 15 amino acids long. CDR1 is SNHLY and CDR2 is FYNNEI in the germline V gene. The CDR3 protein is CASSEEGTGGQPQHF. In DNA form, the CDR3 reads TGTGCCAGCAGTGAAGAGGGGACAGGTGGTCAGCCCCAGCATTTT.

The chain is built from TRBV7-9 and TRBJ2-2, with D hard to call. The CDR3 is made up of 12 amino acids. CDR1 is SEHNR, CDR2 FQNEAQ, per germline (reference sequence). The V and J ends lost 2 bases and 7 bases respectively, with 5 bases between them. CDR3 residues: CASSLRVGELFF. CDR3 DNA: TGTGCCAGCAGCTTAAGGGTCGGGGAGCTGTTTTTT. Variable domain in full (rest from reference TRBV7-9 and TRBJ2-2): DTGVSQNPRHKITKRGQNVTFRCDPISEHNRLYWYRQTLGQGPEFLTYFQNEAQLEKSRLLSDRFSAERPKGSFSTLEIQRTEQGDSAMYLCASSLRVGELFFGEGSRLTVL.

This sequence joins TRBV15 and TRBJ2-1; D ambiguous. This CDR3 has 11 amino acids. The V end lost 1 base, the J end lost 7 bases, and 2 bases lay between the germline ends. Germline CDR1 reads LNHNV; CDR2 reads YYDKDF (reference sequence). In DNA form, the CDR3 reads TGTGCCACCAGCAGAGGTAATGAGCAGTTCTTC. Its protein is CATSRGNEQFF.

V gene TRBV29-1 combines with J gene TRBJ1-1; 9 bases map to TRBD1. Looked up from germline, CDR1 is SQVTM and CDR2 is ANQGSEA. This CDR3 is built from 13 residues. The V gene end was trimmed by 6 bases and the J gene end by 4 bases; junction bases not matched to a gene: 6. The CDR3: CSVQQGASTEAFF. CDR3 in DNA: TGCAGCGTCCAACAGGGGGCTAGCACTGAAGCTTTCTTT.

This clone was picked up one time. The rearrangement joins TRBV4-1 to TRBJ2-7; D might be TRBD1 or TRBD2, each matching 5 bases. This CDR3 has 14 amino acids. Trimming took 2 bases from V and 0 from J, leaving 8 bases between them. Germline CDR1 is MGHRA and CDR2 is YSYEKL. Written as DNA, the CDR3 is TGCGCCAGCAGCCAAATCGGGACCTCCTACGAGCAGTACTTC. Translation gives CASSQIGTSYEQYF.

This chain joins TRBV5-6 and TRBJ1-2; D not certain. This CDR3 has 14 residues. CDR1 SGHDT and CDR2 YYEEEE come from the germline V gene. Trimming shortened V by 4 bases and J by 6 bases, and 16 bases separated the two germline ends. CDR3 loop: CASSGIPAQDGYTF. CDR3 DNA: TGTGCCAGCAGCGGGATACCGGCCCAGGATGGCTACACCTTC.

The chain recombines TRBV29-1 with TRBJ1-3; TRBD1 matches 8 bases. The ends lost 2 bases at V and 2 bases at J; junction bases unmatched: 2. Germline CDR1 and CDR2: SQVTM and ANQGSEA. The CDR3 loop spans 14 amino acids. Written as DNA, the CDR3 is TGCAGCGTTGAACAGGGGGCGGCTGGAAACACCATATATTTT. Protein sequence: CSVEQGAAGNTIYF.

V and J are TRBV5-1 and TRBJ2-7, with TRBD1 identical over 10 bases. V gave up 3 bases and J gave up 2 bases; unmatched junction bases: 5. The CDR3 has 15 residues. CDR1 and CDR2 from the germline V gene are SGHRS and YFSETQ. CDR3 sequence reads: CASSSTGGNTYEQYF. CDR3 in DNA: TGCGCCAGCAGCTCGACAGGGGGCAACACCTACGAGCAGTACTTC.

The chain is built from TRBV4-1 and TRBJ2-2; 12 bases fit TRBD2. The CDR3 totals 17 residues. V was pared by 4 bases and J by 6 bases, with 9 bases of the junction left unmatched. Per germline, CDR1 MGHRA and CDR2 YSYEKL. The CDR3 protein is CASSLALAGGMAGELFF. Here the CDR3 DNA reads TGCGCCAGCAGCCTAGCACTAGCGGGGGGCATGGCCGGGGAGCTGTTTTTT.